Below are 11 T cell receptor beta chains sequenced from a single sample in a study of T cell responses to AZD1222 COVID-19 vaccine. This table comes from immunoSEQ multiplex PCR, and its TCRdb copy is limited to in-frame clones, with some not included. The sample records more than 80,000 clones, about 91% being singletons. The specimen comprised peripheral blood, sampled 28 days after the second AZD1222 dose. Receptors were obtained from an adult who received the AZD1222 COVID-19 vaccine.

The V call is TRBV6-5, the J call TRBJ1-5; D not resolved. Germline V gene data show CDR1 as MNHEY and CDR2 as SVGAGI. The CDR3 is 13 residues long. V gave up 7 bases and J gave up 4 bases, with 11 bases separating them. CDR3 residues: CASIPATNQPQHF. The DNA of the CDR3 is TGTGCCAGCATACCAGCGACTAATCAGCCCCAGCATTTT.

The gene calls are TRBV25-1 and TRBJ1-4, with 8 bases identical to TRBD1. The CDR3 consists of 14 residues. Looked up from germline, CDR1 is MGHDK and CDR2 is SYGVNS. With 4 bases clipped from V and 11 bases from J, the junction kept 9 bases outside the gene matches. In DNA, the CDR3 is TGTGCCAGCAGTGCCTCAGGGGGCGCCTTGAAACTGTTTTTT. The encoded protein is CASSASGGALKLFF.

This clone was recorded once. V gene TRBV5-6 combines with J gene TRBJ2-1; 7 bases fit TRBD1. The CDR3 covers 16 residues. V shed 4 bases, J shed 4 bases, and the junction held 11 bases outside the gene matches. Germline assignment: CDR1 SGHDT and CDR2 YYEEEE. The CDR3 loop is CASSRPGGLSYNEQFF. The DNA for the CDR3 is TGTGCCAGCAGCCGCCCAGGGGGTTTAAGTTACAATGAGCAGTTCTTC.

This chain connects TRBV10-2 to TRBJ2-4, with D perhaps TRBD1 (5 bases). V was clipped by 2 bases and J by 1 base, with 9 bases between them. The CDR3 extends over 15 amino acids. Looked up from germline, CDR1 is WSHSY and CDR2 is SAAADI. The CDR3 DNA reads as TGCGCCAGCAGTGAGATTTCAGGGGCCAAAAACATTCAGTACTTC. Protein product: CASSEISGAKNIQYF.

This chain uses TRBV19 with TRBJ1-2, with a tentative D call TRBD1 (6 bases). Germline V CDR1 and CDR2: LNHDA, SQIVND (reference sequence). The CDR3 has 15 residues. Trimming cost V 4 bases and J 7 bases, with 19 bases left between them. DNA for the CDR3: TGTGCCAGTAGTAGGACGAACAGGGTTGTTTTTGGCTACACCTTC. It translates to CASSRTNRVVFGYTF. Together with reference TRBV19 and TRBJ1-2, the CDR3 gives the full variable domain: DGGITQSPKYLFRKEGQNVTLSCEQNLNHDAMYWYRQDPGQGLRLIYYSQIVNDFQKGDIAEGYSVSREKKESFPLTVTSAQKNPTAFYLCASSRTNRVVFGYTFGSGTRLTVV.

This sequence joins TRBV9 and TRBJ2-5; D might be TRBD1 (6 bases). Germline CDR1 reads SGDLS; CDR2 reads YYNGEE. Between the trimmed V and J ends, which lost 7 bases and 5 bases, there was a span of 15 bases. The CDR3 is 13 residues long. CDR3 in amino acids: CASGSWQGETQYF. In nucleotides, the CDR3 is TGTGCCAGCGGGTCTTGGCAGGGGGAGACCCAGTACTTC.

V gene TRBV5-1 combines with J gene TRBJ2-5; D might be TRBD1 or TRBD2, each matching 5 bases. The CDR3 has 16 residues. Per the germline V gene, CDR1 is SGHRS and CDR2 is YFSETQ. V was shortened by 0 bases and J by 5 bases, with 17 bases between the two germline ends. CDR3 in DNA: TGCGCCAGCAGCTTGGGAGACTATTTGGGGCGGGAGACCCAGTACTTC. Its translation: CASSLGDYLGRETQYF.

This chain joins TRBV5-1 and TRBJ1-3; possible D gene TRBD1, 6 bases. The V end was cut by 0 bases, the J end by 3 bases, with 16 bases between. The CDR3 extends over 17 amino acids. The V gene's germline CDR1 is SGHRS and CDR2 YFSETQ. The CDR3 nucleotides are TGCGCCAGCAGCTTGGGGATTGGGGGCATGTATGGAAACACCATATATTTT. This codes for CASSLGIGGMYGNTIYF.

The rearrangement links TRBV5-1 to TRBJ2-1; weak D call: TRBD2 (5 bases). The CDR3 sequence is 13 residues long. With 4 bases removed from V and 10 bases from J, the gap between germline ends came to 15 bases. Germline V gives CDR1 SGHRS, CDR2 YFSETQ. The CDR3 sequence: CASSELGPGEQFF. The CDR3 bases are TGCGCCAGCAGCGAACTAGGTCCTGGGGAGCAGTTCTTC.

This clone appeared a single time. CDR3 sequence reads: CASSPTSGSSDTQYF. Written as DNA, the CDR3 is TGTGCCAGCAGTCCGACTAGCGGGAGCTCAGATACGCAGTATTTT. The rearrangement links TRBV6-5 to TRBJ2-3; 12 nucleotides match TRBD2. With 5 bases clipped from V and 4 bases from J, the junction kept 4 bases outside the gene matches. CDR3 length equals 15 residues. Germline V lookup: CDR1 MNHEY, CDR2 SVGAGI.

The V call is TRBV28, the J call TRBJ2-7, with D uncertain. Germline V CDR1 and CDR2: MDHEN, SYDVKM. There are 14 residues in the CDR3. The V end lost 3 bases, the J end lost 3 bases, and 12 bases lay between the germline ends. CDR3 sequence reads: CASSFGSGSYEQYF. The CDR3 DNA reads as TGTGCCAGCAGTTTCGGATCCGGTAGCTACGAGCAGTACTTC.